This T cell receptor beta chain appears in the sequencing data of a study of blood T cell repertoires in COVID-19. Study at large: The analysed material was cDNA or gDNA that came from T cells, B-cell-depleted T cells, or PBMCs.

Germline V gene sequence: CDR1 LGHDT, CDR2 YNNKEL (reference sequence). The CDR3 sequence is 15 residues long. The trim removed 1 base at V and 12 bases at J, leaving 7 bases unmatched. Some clones are missing from TCRdb's copy, which holds only in-frame ones; the method was immunoSEQ multiplex PCR. This table has about 180,000 clones, 87% appearing once. The source material was peripheral blood. The clonotype comes from a woman in her sixties or seventies with COVID-19, enrolled during active disease. This chain joins TRBV3-1 (or the pseudogene TRBV3-2) and TRBJ2-1, with 12 bases identical to TRBD2. The CDR3 sequence: CASSQGLAGAWGQFF. DNA for the CDR3: TGTGCCAGCAGCCAAGGACTAGCGGGAGCATGGGGGCAGTTCTTC.